What follows describes a single TCR beta chain. Its matching antigen is unknown. PCR involved 60 Vbeta and 13 Jbeta primers. Produced via immunoSEQ multiplex PCR; TCRdb's table is partial and in-frame only. Of a few hundred thousand clones in the sample, roughly 80% were seen once. The sample belongs to a study of cytomegalovirus exposure and HLA in healthy donors. Notes on the study in general: The study designated 150 or so TCR beta chains cytomegalovirus-associated. Because they were indistinguishable, some V segments, including TRBV6-2 and TRBV6-3, were excluded. It was reported in a later analysis that an Asian-associated ancestry cluster showed fewer N-insertions than the 666-donor mean.

Germline CDR1 SNHLY, CDR2 FYNNEI. V trimming: 4 bases; J trimming: 3 bases; junction bases outside the gene matches: 6. The CDR3 totals 14 residues. Sequenced material: PBMCs. The chain carries TRBV2 and TRBJ2-7; 7 bases match TRBD2. The TCR was taken from a man aged 25 to 45 in good health and CMV-seronegative. This CDR3 reads CASSAGLEVYEQYF. The DNA for the CDR3 is TGTGCCAGCAGTGCCGGACTAGAAGTCTACGAGCAGTACTTC.